This TCR beta chain was captured in a study of post-analysis software for immune sequencing data. Findings and limits, study-wide: Five or six TRBV segments appeared more often in patients than in controls, and TRBV5-6, TRBV5-1 and TRBV20-1 were among these. Analysis by F measure revealed that same-batch samples clustered strongly together. A significant reduction in normalized Chao1 diversity was observed in multiple sclerosis patients versus controls.

Comment on this clonotype: What it recognizes is unknown.

The CDR3 contains 14 residues. The trim removed 8 bases at V and 5 bases at J, leaving 8 bases unmatched. Per germline, CDR1 SQVTM and CDR2 ANQGSEA. Libraries were made from TCR beta cDNA, and they carried unique molecular identifiers. The T cell input of about 0.95 to 11 million gave a few hundred thousand cDNA molecules. From the PCR reads, TCRdb called clonotypes with MiXCR, one entry per CDR3 protein. The data hold 650,000 to 850,000 distinct CDR3 sequences, with around 53% observed a single time. The TCR sequence derives from a girl under 18 with multiple sclerosis. The chain combines TRBV29-1 with TRBJ2-2; the match to TRBD2 covers 10 bases. The specimen was blood. CDR3 sequence: CSSRTSGKTGELFF. As DNA, the CDR3 is TGCAGCTCTCGGACTAGCGGCAAAACCGGGGAGCTGTTTTTT.